This TCR beta chain emerged from a study of T cells in Graves' hyperthyroidism and ophthalmopathy. Notes on this clonotype: Its target is unknown.

Study-level points and caveats: Blood shared most expanded thyroid clonotypes above 0.001. Through a model of 13 V-J features, ophthalmopathy was separated from stable hyperthyroidism.

Germline values: CDR1 MGHRA, CDR2 YSYEKL. Trimming removed 4 bases from V and 6 bases from J; junction bases left unmatched: 10. The CDR3 runs 15 residues. Any patient presenting with uncontrolled infection, other autoimmune disease, pregnancy or lactation was left out. The source material, RNA transcripts, was used to amplify TCR beta CDR3 regions. HTBI primers drove first-round RT-PCR of the TCR CDR3. TCRdb re-analysed the multiplex PCR reads in MiXCR, keeping a single row per CDR3 protein. The sample lists a few hundred thousand distinct CDR3 sequences, over 35% occurring once. The clonotype was recovered from an adult woman with Graves' disease, either hyperthyroidism or ophthalmopathy (not recorded which). Source material: peripheral blood or thyroid tissue (not recorded which). The J gene is TRBJ2-7, the V gene TRBV4-1, with 9 bases aligning to TRBD1. The CDR3: CASSRQGDGSPEQYF. The CDR3 DNA reads as TGCGCCAGCAGCCGACAGGGGGATGGGTCCCCCGAGCAGTACTTC.